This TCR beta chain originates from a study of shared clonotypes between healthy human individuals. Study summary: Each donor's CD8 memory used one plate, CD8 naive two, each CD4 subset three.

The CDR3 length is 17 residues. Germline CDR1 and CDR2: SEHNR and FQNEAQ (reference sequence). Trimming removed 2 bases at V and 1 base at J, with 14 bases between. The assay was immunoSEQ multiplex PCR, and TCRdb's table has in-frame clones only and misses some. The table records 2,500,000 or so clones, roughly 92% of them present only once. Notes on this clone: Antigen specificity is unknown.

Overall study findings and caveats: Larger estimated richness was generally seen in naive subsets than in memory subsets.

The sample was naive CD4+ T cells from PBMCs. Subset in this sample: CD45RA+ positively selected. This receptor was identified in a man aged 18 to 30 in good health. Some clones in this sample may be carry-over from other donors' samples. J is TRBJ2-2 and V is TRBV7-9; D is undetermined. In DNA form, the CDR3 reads TGTGCCAGCAGCTTAAAGAATGGGCGGAGGAACACCGGGGAGCTGTTTTTT. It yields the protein CASSLKNGRRNTGELFF.